A single sample is the source of the 6 T cell receptor beta chains below, sequenced in a study of T cells in Graves' hyperthyroidism and ophthalmopathy. Amplification yielded TCR beta CDR3 regions, with RNA transcripts as the source. HTBI primers were employed in a first-round RT-PCR of the TCR CDR3. TCRdb re-called the multiplex PCR reads with MiXCR, one entry per CDR3 protein. The profile covers around 400,000 distinct CDR3 sequences, with roughly 13% appearing a single time and roughly 8.3% taken by the ten largest. The specimen was blood. Receptors were obtained from a woman between 18 and 29 years old with Graves' hyperthyroidism.

This clonotype was found many times. This chain uses TRBV5-1 with TRBJ2-7; 12 bases match TRBD2. The CDR3 contains 15 residues. Trimming removed 2 bases from V and 6 bases from J; junction bases left unmatched: 6. Germline V gene sequence: CDR1 SGHRS, CDR2 YFSETQ. The CDR3, as DNA: TGCGCCAGCAGCTTCGAGACTAGCGGGGGAAGCGAGCAGTACTTC. Amino acids: CASSFETSGGSEQYF.

This clonotype was picked up many times. The chain recombines TRBV28 with TRBJ1-2; TRBD1 is a possible D gene (6 bases). The CDR3 has 13 residues. The V and J ends lost 3 bases and 8 bases respectively, with 13 bases between them. Looked up from germline, CDR1 is MDHEN and CDR2 is SYDVKM. In DNA, the CDR3 is TGTGCCAGCAGTTTCCCGGGGGGGCAAGGCTACACCTTC. It yields the protein CASSFPGGQGYTF.

This chain links TRBV13 with TRBJ2-3, with 12 bases lining up with TRBD2. CDR3 length: 16 residues. The trim removed 6 bases at V and 6 bases at J, leaving 10 bases unmatched. The V gene's germline CDR1 is PRHDT and CDR2 FYEKMQ (reference sequence). The CDR3 is CASSRTSGASRDTQYF. DNA of the CDR3: TGTGCCAGCAGTAGGACTAGCGGGGCCTCCAGGGATACGCAGTATTTT.

This clonotype was detected many times. V gene TRBV24-1 combines with J gene TRBJ1-1; TRBD1 matches at 10 bases. The CDR3 runs to 15 residues. V was pared by 4 bases and J by 4 bases, with 5 bases of the junction left unmatched. CDR1 KGHDR and CDR2 SFDVKD come from the germline V gene. The CDR3 reads CATSEGRTGGTEAFF. As DNA, the CDR3 is TGTGCCACCAGTGAAGGACGGACAGGGGGCACTGAAGCTTTCTTT.

There are many counts of this clonotype. The chain uses TRBV6-1 and TRBJ1-5; 7 nucleotides match TRBD1. The CDR3 length is 13 residues. V shed 9 bases, J shed 6 bases, and the junction held 8 bases outside the gene matches. The V gene's germline CDR1 is MNHNS and CDR2 SASEGT. CDR3 protein: CASGTVMGQPQHF. In DNA form, the CDR3 reads TGTGCCAGTGGGACAGTAATGGGTCAGCCCCAGCATTTT.

In this sample, this clonotype turned up many times. The J gene is TRBJ2-7, the V gene TRBV30; D gene unclear. CDR3 size: 14 residues. The germline V gene encodes CDR1 GTSNPN and CDR2 SVGIG (reference sequence). Between the trimmed V and J ends, which lost 0 bases and 0 bases, there was a span of 9 bases. The CDR3: CAWSVVRISYEQYF. CDR3 bases: TGTGCCTGGAGTGTAGTGCGGATCTCCTACGAGCAGTACTTC.